These 31 T cell receptor beta chains were all obtained from the same sample, sequenced in a study of CD8 T cells in ankylosing spondylitis. TCRdb re-derived calls from the 5' RACE reads in MiXCR, one entry per CDR3 protein. The repertoire holds around 320,000 distinct CDR3 sequences, with around 21% as singletons. Sample: blood, either unsorted or a sorted T cell fraction (not recorded which). The source of these receptors is a female donor with ankylosing spondylitis or in good health (not recorded which).

In this sample, this clonotype turned up many times. J is TRBJ2-1 and V is TRBV2; 7 nucleotides align to TRBD2. CDR1 and CDR2 (germline): SNHLY, FYNNEI. The J segment lost 1 base and the V segment lost 8 bases, leaving 2 bases of the junction unmatched. The CDR3 contains 13 residues. CDR3 nucleotide sequence: TGTGCCAGCTCGCGGGAGTCCTACAATGAGCAGTTCTTC. Its translation: CASSRESYNEQFF. Full variable domain (rest looked up from reference TRBV2 and TRBJ2-1): EPEVTQTPSHQVTQMGQEVILRCVPISNHLYFYWYRQILGQKVEFLVSFYNNEISEKSEIFDDQFSVERPDGSNFTLKIRSTKLEDSAMYFCASSRESYNEQFFGPGTRLTVL.

The chain combines TRBV11-2 with TRBJ2-1, with 14 positions matching TRBD2. Germline V gene lookup returns CDR1 SGHAT and CDR2 FQNNGV. CDR3 length: 16 amino acids. The J segment lost 7 bases and the V segment lost 10 bases, leaving 12 bases of the junction unmatched. CDR3 sequence: CATAVGTSGSGNEQFF. CDR3 nucleotide sequence: TGTGCCACCGCTGTGGGGACTAGCGGGAGCGGTAATGAGCAGTTCTTC.

The J gene is TRBJ2-2, the V gene TRBV5-1, with TRBD2 matching 14 bases. The J segment lost 12 bases and the V segment lost 6 bases, leaving 4 bases of the junction unmatched. This CDR3 has 13 residues. Germline CDR1 SGHRS, CDR2 YFSETQ. The CDR3 is CASIRLAGGQLFF. The CDR3 nucleotides read TGCGCCAGCATCAGACTAGCGGGAGGGCAGCTGTTTTTT.

The J gene is TRBJ1-6, the V gene TRBV7-9; D is ambiguous. Germline V gene lookup returns CDR1 SEHNR and CDR2 FQNEAQ (reference sequence). This CDR3 contains 15 residues. Trimming shortened V by 4 bases and J by 5 bases, and 12 bases separated the two germline ends. The CDR3 region has the DNA TGTGCCAGCAGCTCTCAGCCAGCGAATAATTCACCCCTCCACTTT. Translated: CASSSQPANNSPLHF.

There are a few counts of this clonotype. V is TRBV27 and J is TRBJ1-1; perhaps TRBD1 as D (5 bases). Germline CDR1 is MNHEY and CDR2 is SMNVEV (reference sequence). The CDR3 extends over 15 amino acids. Deletions cut 0 bases from V and 1 base from J, with 9 bases between. The chain's CDR3 is CASSLSPGTNTEAFF. CDR3 sequence (DNA): TGTGCCAGCAGTTTATCCCCCGGGACGAACACTGAAGCTTTCTTT.

This clonotype was counted between two and nine times. The chain recombines TRBV6-1 with TRBJ1-5, with TRBD1 as a possible D gene (6 bases). Germline V gives CDR1 MNHNS, CDR2 SASEGT. The V end lost 4 bases, the J end lost 7 bases, and 11 bases lay between the germline ends. The CDR3 has 13 residues. In nucleotides, the CDR3 is TGTGCCAGCAGTGCAACGGGGGCCCAGCCCCAGCATTTT. Its translation: CASSATGAQPQHF.

This rearrangement joins TRBV20-1 to TRBJ2-1, with 8 bases identical to TRBD2. CDR3 length: 15 amino acids. Germline V gene sequence: CDR1 DFQATT, CDR2 SNEGSKA (reference sequence). Trimming at V came to 3 bases and at J to 7 bases, leaving 11 bases not matched to a gene. CDR3 in amino acids: CSASPPSGRRNEQFF. The CDR3 coding sequence is TGCAGTGCTAGCCCCCCCAGCGGGAGACGAAATGAGCAGTTCTTC.

Many counts were recorded for this clonotype. V and J are TRBV29-1 and TRBJ2-7; D ambiguous. The germline V gene encodes CDR1 SQVTM and CDR2 ANQGSEA. CDR3 length equals 12 residues. V lost 8 bases and J 7 bases, leaving 18 bases between the germline ends. Here the CDR3 reads CSFLVPPEEQYF. The DNA of the CDR3 is TGCAGCTTCCTTGTACCTCCAGAGGAGCAGTACTTC.

This rearrangement joins TRBV20-1 to TRBJ2-4; D remains unclear. Germline V gene lookup returns CDR1 DFQATT and CDR2 SNEGSKA (reference sequence). The V end lost 7 bases, the J end lost 1 base, and 17 bases lay between the germline ends. CDR3 length: 15 residues. The CDR3 DNA sequence: TGCAGTGTCAAGGTAGTCCCCACTGCCAAAAACATTCAGTACTTC. Translated, it gives CSVKVVPTAKNIQYF.

The chain combines TRBV11-2 with TRBJ2-1; TRBD1 matches 10 bases. CDR1 is SGHAT, CDR2 FQNNGV, per germline. The V gene end was trimmed by 5 bases and the J gene end by 6 bases; junction bases not matched to a gene: 10. The CDR3 covers 16 residues. This chain's CDR3 is CASSARSGTGVNEQFF. For the CDR3, the DNA is TGTGCCAGCAGCGCCCGCAGTGGGACAGGGGTCAATGAGCAGTTCTTC. The full variable domain, completed using reference TRBV11-2 and TRBJ2-1, is EAGVAQSPRYKIIEKRQSVAFWCNPISGHATLYWYQQILGQGPKLLIQFQNNGVVDDSQLPKDRFSAERLKGVDSTLKIQPAKLEDSAVYLCASSARSGTGVNEQFFGPGTRLTVL.

This clonotype was picked up a small number of times. The rearrangement joins TRBV12-3 or TRBV12-4 to TRBJ1-3; 8 bases fit TRBD1. This CDR3 is built from 14 residues. V lost 3 bases and J lost 4; bases outside the gene matches: 2. The CDR3 DNA sequence: TGTGCCAGCAGTTTGGACAGGGTAGGAAACACCATATATTTT. Amino acid sequence: CASSLDRVGNTIYF.

This chain uses TRBV6-1 with TRBJ1-2; 7 nucleotides agree with TRBD1. Germline V CDR1 and CDR2: MNHNS, SASEGT. This CDR3 is 16 amino acids long. V gave up 7 bases and J gave up 2 bases; unmatched junction bases: 13. DNA of the CDR3: TGTGCCAGCAATCGGGACAGTGGGGCCCGAAACTATGGCTACACCTTC. Its translation: CASNRDSGARNYGYTF.

The chain is built from TRBV20-1 and TRBJ2-5; the D call may be TRBD1 or TRBD2 (6 bases each). Trimming removed 3 bases from V and 5 bases from J, with 13 bases in between. The CDR3 sequence is 13 residues long. Per germline, CDR1 DFQATT and CDR2 SNEGSKA (reference sequence). The CDR3 sequence is CSASAGGLETQYF. CDR3 DNA: TGCAGTGCTAGTGCCGGGGGCCTTGAGACCCAGTACTTC.

The chain couples TRBV4-1 to TRBJ1-1; TRBD1 matches 9 bases. The CDR3 loop spans 15 amino acids. The germline gives CDR1 MGHRA, CDR2 YSYEKL. The J segment lost 10 bases and the V segment lost 5 bases, leaving 14 bases of the junction unmatched. CDR3 residues: CASSYPGTGPQGAFF. The DNA of the CDR3 is TGCGCCAGCAGCTACCCCGGGACAGGGCCCCAAGGAGCTTTCTTT.

Regarding this clonotype: One end of the junction is discordant with germline, which a read error may explain. The gene calls are TRBV20-1 and TRBJ2-7; D ambiguous. Germline V gene sequence: CDR1 DFQATT, CDR2 SNEGSKA (reference sequence). CDR3 length: 13 residues. The CDR3 protein is CSARVVGAYEQYF. The CDR3, as DNA: TGCAGTGCCAGAGTGGTCGGAGCCTACGAGCAGTACTTC.

This clonotype is deemed medium-sized. The genes are TRBV20-1 and TRBJ1-4; perhaps TRBD1 as D (5 bases). CDR1 DFQATT and CDR2 SNEGSKA come from the germline V gene (reference sequence). Trimming stripped 1 base from V and 8 bases from J, with 11 bases between. This CDR3 contains 13 residues. The CDR3 loop reads CSARAGSVEKLFF. In DNA form, the CDR3 reads TGCAGTGCTAGAGCAGGGTCGGTGGAAAAACTGTTTTTT.

The V and J genes are TRBV6-6 and TRBJ2-7, with D perhaps assigned TRBD1 or TRBD2 (5 bases each). Trimming removed 0 bases at V and 5 bases at J, with 5 bases between. The CDR3 is made up of 12 amino acids. Looked up from germline, CDR1 is MNHNY and CDR2 is SVGAGI (reference sequence). Written as DNA, the CDR3 is TGTGCCAGCAGTTACTCGGGGGACGAGCAGTACTTC. Translated, it gives CASSYSGDEQYF.

The CDR3 here is CASSSPVGLRNTEAFF. The CDR3 bases are TGTGCCAGCAGCTCCCCAGTGGGCTTAAGGAACACTGAAGCTTTCTTT. V usage is TRBV11-2 and J usage is TRBJ1-1, with no clear D. This CDR3 spans 16 amino acids. Trimming pared 4 bases from V and 1 base from J, leaving 16 bases between. The V gene's germline CDR1 is SGHAT and CDR2 FQNNGV.

The rearrangement uses TRBV6-1 and TRBJ2-2, with TRBD2 matching over 7 bases. With 7 bases clipped from V and 6 bases from J, the junction kept 8 bases outside the gene matches. The CDR3 extends over 14 amino acids. Germline V lookup: CDR1 MNHNS, CDR2 SASEGT. DNA for the CDR3: TGTGCCAGCACTACAGCGGGAACTTCCGGGGAGCTGTTTTTT. It encodes CASTTAGTSGELFF.

The chain joins TRBV5-5 to TRBJ2-1, with TRBD2 identical over 7 bases. The V and J ends lost 7 bases and 0 bases, in that order; junction bases with no gene match: 7. The CDR3 runs 15 residues. Looked up from germline, CDR1 is SGHKS and CDR2 is YYEKEE (reference sequence). The CDR3 here is CASGLAEASYNEQFF. In DNA, the CDR3 is TGTGCCAGCGGTCTAGCGGAAGCCTCCTACAATGAGCAGTTCTTC.

This clonotype was recorded a few times. The rearrangement joins TRBV4-3 to TRBJ1-3; D ambiguous. The V and J ends lost 5 bases and 1 base respectively, with 6 bases between them. The CDR3 length is 13 residues. Germline CDR1 and CDR2: LGHNA and YSLEER. The CDR3 here is CASSLRSGNTIYF. The DNA for the CDR3 is TGCGCCAGCAGCTTGAGGTCTGGAAACACCATATATTTT.

The genes are TRBV6-1 and TRBJ2-1; D is undetermined. Trimming removed 4 bases from V and 3 bases from J, with 10 bases in between. The CDR3 spans 14 residues. The germline V gene encodes CDR1 MNHNS and CDR2 SASEGT. CDR3 bases: TGTGCCAGCAGTGCGGCGATAATCTACAATGAGCAGTTCTTC. Translating it yields CASSAAIIYNEQFF.

There are a few counts of this clonotype. The rearrangement uses TRBV20-1 and TRBJ2-1; 11 bases line up with TRBD2. The CDR3 is 15 residues long. V lost 6 bases to trimming and J lost 6 bases; unmatched junction nucleotides: 10. Germline V gives CDR1 DFQATT, CDR2 SNEGSKA (reference sequence). The CDR3 spells CSAQRATSGINEQFF. DNA of the CDR3: TGCAGTGCCCAACGGGCGACTAGCGGGATCAATGAGCAGTTCTTC.

The chain joins TRBV12-3 or TRBV12-4 to TRBJ1-5; D remains unclear. Trimming removed 4 bases at V and 0 bases at J, with 7 bases between. This CDR3 is built from 14 residues. CDR3 loop: CASSSDVSNQPQHF. The DNA of the CDR3 is TGTGCCAGCAGTTCCGACGTTAGCAATCAGCCCCAGCATTTT.

This clonotype showed up just a few times. The V gene is TRBV20-1, the J gene TRBJ1-2; D possibly corresponds to TRBD1 (5 bases). This CDR3 spans 14 amino acids. CDR1 and CDR2 from the germline V gene are DFQATT and SNEGSKA (reference sequence). V lost 6 bases to trimming and J lost 0 bases, with 14 bases between them. CDR3 nucleotides: TGCAGTGCCCGCGGGGGGGAAACTAACTATGGCTACACCTTC. As protein: CSARGGETNYGYTF.

The V and J genes are TRBV11-1 and TRBJ2-3; the match to TRBD2 covers 10 bases. The V gene end was trimmed by 1 base and the J gene end by 2 bases; junction bases not matched to a gene: 9. The germline V gene has CDR1 SGHAT and CDR2 FQDESV (reference sequence). This CDR3 region has 18 residues. The CDR3 here is CASSLGWETSGLTDTQYF. The CDR3 DNA reads as TGTGCCAGCAGCTTAGGATGGGAGACTAGCGGGCTCACAGATACGCAGTATTTT.

The chain uses TRBV7-2 and TRBJ1-1; D perhaps matches TRBD1 (6 bases). Germline CDR1 and CDR2: SGHTA and FQGNSA. The ends were cut back, 4 bases at V and 4 bases at J, with 13 bases in the middle. This CDR3 has 14 amino acids. Here the CDR3 reads CASSSLVGATEAFF. CDR3 coding DNA: TGTGCCAGCAGCTCCCTTGTGGGGGCCACTGAAGCTTTCTTT.

The CDR3 nucleotides are TGTGCCAGCAGCTTATCCGGCAAATCGAGGGGTTACGAGCAGTACTTC. It encodes CASSLSGKSRGYEQYF. This rearrangement joins TRBV13 to TRBJ2-7; possibly TRBD1 or TRBD2 for D (5 bases each). The CDR3 runs to 16 residues. The V end was cut by 2 bases, the J end by 4 bases, with 18 bases between. Germline V gives CDR1 PRHDT, CDR2 FYEKMQ (reference sequence).

This clonotype was seen many times. The rearrangement links TRBV12-3 or TRBV12-4 to TRBJ1-5, with TRBD1 as a possible D gene (5 bases). The CDR3 loop spans 12 amino acids. The germline V and J ends were trimmed by 6 bases and 5 bases, with 8 bases remaining between them. This CDR3 reads CASRTRDQPQHF. In DNA, the CDR3 is TGTGCCAGCAGGACCAGGGATCAGCCCCAGCATTTT.

This clonotype appeared many times. V gene TRBV29-1 combines with J gene TRBJ1-1; D remains unclear. V lost 7 bases to trimming and J lost 4 bases, with 19 bases between them. Germline CDR1 SQVTM, CDR2 ANQGSEA. This CDR3 has 14 residues. CDR3 amino acids: CSAKGRLTGTEAFF. CDR3 DNA sequence: TGCAGCGCAAAAGGGAGGCTTACTGGCACTGAAGCTTTCTTT. Supplemented by reference TRBV29-1 and TRBJ1-1, the full variable domain reads SAVISQKPSRDICQRGTSLTIQCQVDSQVTMMFWYRQQPGQSLTLIATANQGSEATYESGFVIDKFPISRPNLTFSTLTVSNMSPEDSSIYLCSAKGRLTGTEAFFGQGTRLTVV.

This clonotype has a count of ten or more. This sequence joins TRBV12-3 or TRBV12-4 and TRBJ2-7; no clear D. Trimming took 1 base from V and 3 from J, leaving 4 bases between them. This CDR3 region has 12 residues. The CDR3 sequence: CASSLGNYEQYF. The DNA for the CDR3 is TGTGCCAGCAGTTTAGGCAACTACGAGCAGTACTTC.